Ten or more counts support the clone carrying this TCR beta chain. What it recognizes is unknown. This sample is drawn from a study of T cells in Graves' hyperthyroidism and ophthalmopathy. Broader study findings: Ophthalmopathy was distinguished from stable hyperthyroidism by 13 V-J signatures.

Disease lasting under 3 months, a NOSPECS grade of at least 4, and a Clinical Activity Score of at least 3 were features of the ophthalmopathy patients. RNA transcripts provided the source from which TCR beta CDR3 regions were amplified. Primed by the HTBI set, a first-round RT-PCR was run on the TCR CDR3. TCRdb re-called the multiplex PCR reads through MiXCR, storing one row per CDR3 protein. The table has roughly 400,000 distinct CDR3 sequences, roughly an eighth seen once; the top ten hold under 30%. This CDR3 comprises 14 residues. V lost 4 bases and J lost 2, with 9 bases in between. CDR1 is ENHRY, CDR2 SYGVKD, per germline.

The source of this sequence is a man between 50 and 59 years old with Graves' ophthalmopathy. The chain joins TRBV10-3 to TRBJ2-1; a possible D gene is TRBD1 (5 bases). The specimen was blood. The CDR3 sequence is CAISGQTAYNEQFF. The CDR3 nucleotides are TGTGCCATCAGTGGCCAGACAGCCTACAATGAGCAGTTCTTC.